Shown below are 9 T cell receptor beta chains from a single sample sequenced in a study of T cells in pancreatic ductal adenocarcinoma. Selected pancreatic ductal adenocarcinoma patients had undergone surgery without neoadjuvant therapy. The protocol was immunoSEQ multiplex PCR, while the TCRdb copy is restricted to in-frame clones and leaves out a portion. The sample holds about 97,000 clones, about 96% seen once. Sequencing input: PBMCs. The receptors were gathered from a human donor with pancreatic ductal adenocarcinoma.

In DNA form, the CDR3 reads TGTGCCATCAGGGGACTAGCGGGCGGGGAGCTGTTTTTT. Protein sequence: CAIRGLAGGELFF. This chain links TRBV10-3 with TRBJ2-2; the match to TRBD2 covers 12 bases. The CDR3 loop spans 13 amino acids. The V gene end was trimmed by 6 bases and the J gene end by 7 bases; junction bases not matched to a gene: 0. Germline CDR1 reads ENHRY; CDR2 reads SYGVKD.

The V gene is TRBV4-2, the J gene TRBJ1-2; D gene uncertain. V was cut by 0 bases and J by 4 bases, with 9 bases left in between. Germline V gene lookup returns CDR1 LGHNA and CDR2 YNFKEQ. The CDR3 length is 14 residues. CDR3 coding DNA: TGTGCCAGCAGCCAAGATACGGGAACCTATGGCTACACCTTC. It translates to CASSQDTGTYGYTF.

V usage is TRBV23-1 and J usage is TRBJ2-3, with 10 positions matching TRBD2. Being an ORF, TRBV23-1 has a function that is uncertain. The CDR3 runs 20 residues. Trimming cost V 3 bases and J 1 base; bases outside gene matches: 16. The CDR3 region is CASSHRIAPSGSQGTDTQYF. As DNA, the CDR3 is TGCGCCAGCAGTCATCGAATCGCCCCTAGCGGGAGTCAGGGCACAGATACGCAGTATTTT.

The rearrangement links TRBV5-1 to TRBJ2-5; 7 bases align to TRBD1. The CDR3 is 16 residues long. With V trimmed by 0 bases and J by 3 bases, 8 bases remained unmatched. Germline V gene sequence: CDR1 SGHRS, CDR2 YFSETQ. CDR3: CASSLGSADRKETQYF. CDR3 bases: TGCGCCAGCAGCTTGGGTTCGGCGGACAGGAAAGAGACCCAGTACTTC.

The chain uses TRBV4-1 and TRBJ1-2; D call uncertain. Trimming stripped 3 bases from V and 8 bases from J, with 22 bases between. There are 16 residues in the CDR3. CDR1 is MGHRA, CDR2 YSYEKL, per germline. In DNA form, the CDR3 reads TGCGCCAGCAGCCAGGGCGCCTCAGGTTCAGCTAAGGGCTACACCTTC. As protein: CASSQGASGSAKGYTF.

This clone appeared a single time. The chain joins TRBV29-1 to TRBJ2-7; 7 nucleotides line up with TRBD1. The V gene end was trimmed by 5 bases and the J gene end by 3 bases; junction bases not matched to a gene: 7. Germline CDR1 reads SQVTM; CDR2 reads ANQGSEA. This CDR3 comprises 13 residues. DNA for the CDR3: TGCAGCGTTATTCGGGACAGAAGCTACGAGCAGTACTTC. Translating gives CSVIRDRSYEQYF.

V usage is TRBV6-1 and J usage is TRBJ1-2; D remains unclear. Germline V gene sequence: CDR1 MNHNS, CDR2 SASEGT. The CDR3 is 15 residues long. V dropped 4 bases and J dropped 4 bases, with 16 bases sitting between them. The CDR3 DNA reads TGTGCCAGCAGTGTTTTGAGTCTAGACCTCTATGGCTACACCTTC. Its protein product is CASSVLSLDLYGYTF.

The rearrangement links TRBV29-1 to TRBJ2-7, with 7 bases that match TRBD1. The CDR3 is 12 amino acids. CDR1 SQVTM and CDR2 ANQGSEA come from the germline V gene. With 4 bases clipped from V and 3 bases from J, the junction kept 3 bases outside the gene matches. The CDR3 spells CSVARDSYEQYF. In nucleotides, the CDR3 is TGCAGCGTTGCAAGGGACAGCTACGAGCAGTACTTC.

J is TRBJ2-5 and V is TRBV5-1; 7 bases align to TRBD2. The V gene end was trimmed by 0 bases and the J gene end by 4 bases; junction bases not matched to a gene: 3. The CDR3 runs to 14 residues. Per the germline V gene, CDR1 is SGHRS and CDR2 is YFSETQ. CDR3 loop: CASSLGGGRETQYF. CDR3 in DNA: TGCGCCAGCAGCTTGGGGGGCGGGAGAGAGACCCAGTACTTC.